These 26 T cell receptor beta chains share one sample of origin, sequenced in a study of blood T cell repertoires in COVID-19 (dated by TCRdb to the early 2020s). Preparation of the library involved the immunoSEQ multiplex PCR assay. Sourced from immuneACCESS, this table was stored by TCRdb with only in-frame sequences that have V and J called. A share of the clones is absent; for the studies checked, an unresolved V gene accounts for under half, and the remainder has no known explanation. Recorded for this sample are 70,000 to 95,000 clones; roughly 95% of them occurred a single time. The top ten clones comprise less than 5% of the sample. The sequenced sample was peripheral blood. These receptors were obtained from a human donor with active COVID-19. The donor label of this sample is uncertain.

The chain has TRBV2 and TRBJ2-2; perhaps TRBD2 as D (6 bases). V lost 3 bases to trimming and J lost 2 bases, with 13 bases between them. Germline V lookup: CDR1 SNHLY, CDR2 FYNNEI. The CDR3 runs 16 residues. CDR3 bases: TGTGCCAGCAGTGATGGTAGCGGAATCAACACCGGGGAGCTGTTTTTT. Amino acid sequence: CASSDGSGINTGELFF.

The chain joins TRBV4-1 to TRBJ1-6; D not resolved. V was cut by 1 base and J by 6 bases, with 4 bases left in between. Germline lookup yields CDR1 MGHRA and CDR2 YSYEKL. The CDR3 totals 13 residues. In nucleotides, the CDR3 is TGCGCCAGCAGCCAAGTAATTAATTCACCCCTCCACTTT. Protein product: CASSQVINSPLHF.

This clone was detected only once. V and J are TRBV10-1 and TRBJ2-3; 7 nucleotides agree with TRBD2. This CDR3 has 12 residues. V gave up 6 bases and J gave up 3 bases; unmatched junction bases: 0. Germline CDR1 is WNHNN and CDR2 is SYGVQD (reference sequence). The CDR3 protein is CASSGGTDTQYF. Here the CDR3 DNA reads TGCGCCAGCAGCGGGGGGACAGATACGCAGTATTTT.

V and J are TRBV28 and TRBJ2-1, with D perhaps matching TRBD2 (5 bases). Trimming cost V 8 bases and J 7 bases, with 15 bases left between them. Germline CDR1 is MDHEN and CDR2 is SYDVKM. The CDR3 has 13 amino acids. CDR3: CASFSGSVNEQFF. The CDR3 bases are TGTGCCAGCTTCTCGGGATCTGTAAATGAGCAGTTCTTC.

This chain uses TRBV12-3 or TRBV12-4 with TRBJ2-1; 7 positions match TRBD1. Trimming removed 3 bases from V and 15 bases from J; junction bases left unmatched: 5. The CDR3 is 11 amino acids. CDR3 residues: CASSFDREGFF. CDR3 sequence (DNA): TGTGCCAGCAGTTTCGACAGGGAAGGGTTCTTC.

The genes are TRBV2 and TRBJ1-6; 9 nucleotides align to TRBD1. CDR1 SNHLY and CDR2 FYNNEI come from the germline V gene. Germline trimming cut 5 bases from V and 7 bases from J; bases unmatched to any gene: 6. The CDR3 contains 15 residues. The CDR3 sequence is CASSTDRGANSPLHF. The CDR3 DNA reads as TGTGCCAGCAGTACGGACAGGGGAGCAAATTCACCCCTCCACTTT.

This clone has only one observation. The chain employs TRBV7-8 and TRBJ1-4, with 7 positions matching TRBD1. In germline, CDR1 is SGHVS, CDR2 FQNEAQ. V shed 0 bases and J 8 bases; nucleotides not matched to a gene: 12. There are 17 residues in the CDR3. This CDR3 is CASSLARGTVTIEKLFF. In DNA, the CDR3 is TGTGCCAGCAGCTTAGCTCGGGGGACAGTGACAATCGAAAAACTGTTTTTT.

The chain is built from TRBV7-9 and TRBJ2-1; the match to TRBD1 covers 9 bases. Germline loops: CDR1 SEHNR, CDR2 FQNEAQ (reference sequence). V shed 5 bases and J 8 bases; nucleotides not matched to a gene: 10. This CDR3 is built from 15 residues. CDR3 amino acids: CASSIPGQGDHEQFF. CDR3 bases: TGTGCCAGCAGCATACCGGGACAGGGCGATCATGAGCAGTTCTTC. Together with reference TRBV7-9 and TRBJ2-1, the CDR3 gives the full variable domain: DTGVSQNPRHKITKRGQNVTFRCDPISEHNRLYWYRQTLGQGPEFLTYFQNEAQLEKSRLLSDRFSAERPKGSFSTLEIQRTEQGDSAMYLCASSIPGQGDHEQFFGPGTRLTVL.

This rearrangement joins TRBV27 to TRBJ2-3; no firm D call. CDR3 length equals 17 residues. Deletions cut 3 bases from V and 1 base from J, with 17 bases between. CDR1 and CDR2 from the germline V gene are MNHEY and SMNVEV (reference sequence). The CDR3 region has the DNA TGTGCCAGCAGTTTTGCCGTTTACGGTCGAGGCACAGATACGCAGTATTTT. Protein sequence: CASSFAVYGRGTDTQYF.

The chain employs TRBV18 and TRBJ1-1; 10 bases agree with TRBD1. This CDR3 spans 14 amino acids. From germline, CDR1 is KGHSH and CDR2 LQKENI. V shed 5 bases and J 2 bases; nucleotides not matched to a gene: 2. CDR3 sequence: CASSRDRGNTEAFF. CDR3 coding DNA: TGTGCCAGCTCAAGGGACAGGGGAAACACTGAAGCTTTCTTT.

This chain uses TRBV27 with TRBJ2-7; possible D gene TRBD1, 6 bases. The V and J ends lost 5 bases and 1 base respectively, with 12 bases between them. The germline gives CDR1 MNHEY, CDR2 SMNVEV (reference sequence). The CDR3 extends over 14 amino acids. CDR3 sequence reads: CASSTRTVSYEQYF. The CDR3 DNA sequence: TGTGCCAGCAGTACCCGGACAGTTTCCTACGAGCAGTACTTC.

The J gene is TRBJ2-1, the V gene TRBV15, with 9 bases aligning to TRBD2. Germline assignment: CDR1 LNHNV and CDR2 YYDKDF (reference sequence). Trimming cost V 1 base and J 7 bases; bases outside gene matches: 11. CDR3 length: 17 amino acids. This CDR3 reads CATSRGVAGARGNEQFF. The CDR3 DNA reads as TGTGCCACCAGCAGAGGGGTAGCGGGGGCCCGAGGGAATGAGCAGTTCTTC.

This chain joins TRBV7-2 and TRBJ1-5; D is ambiguous. Germline CDR1 reads SGHTA; CDR2 reads FQGNSA. The CDR3 runs 15 residues. With 1 base removed from V and 0 bases from J, the gap between germline ends came to 7 bases. The CDR3, as DNA: TGTGCCAGCAGCTTAGACAGCAATAGCAATCAGCCCCAGCATTTT. This gives the protein CASSLDSNSNQPQHF.

Here the CDR3 DNA reads TGCGCCAGCAGCTTGGATACTTCAGGGAATCAGCCCCAGCATTTT. Protein: CASSLDTSGNQPQHF. The J gene is TRBJ1-5, the V gene TRBV5-1, with D tentatively TRBD1 (5 bases). The CDR3 spans 15 residues. V lost 0 bases, J lost 4 bases, and 11 bases lay in between. Germline loops: CDR1 SGHRS, CDR2 YFSETQ.

This chain uses TRBV11-3 with TRBJ1-1; the D gene is possibly TRBD1 (5 bases). This CDR3 spans 14 amino acids. In germline, CDR1 is SGHNT, CDR2 YENEEA. V was shortened by 4 bases and J by 10 bases, with 19 bases between the two germline ends. The CDR3 DNA reads TGTGCCAGCAGCTCCACTTACCGGACACGGACAGCTTTCTTT. Protein product: CASSSTYRTRTAFF.

This chain joins TRBV6-2 or TRBV6-3 and TRBJ1-4, with 7 positions matching TRBD1. This CDR3 contains 14 residues. V lost 6 bases to trimming and J lost 5 bases; unmatched junction nucleotides: 6. Germline CDR1 and CDR2: MNHEY and SVGEGT. Here the CDR3 reads CASSEPGQNEKLFF. The CDR3 DNA follows: TGTGCCAGCAGCGAACCGGGACAGAATGAAAAACTGTTTTTT.

V is TRBV7-8 and J is TRBJ2-2; D is possibly TRBD2 (5 bases). The CDR3 totals 14 residues. V was shortened by 3 bases and J by 3 bases, with 8 bases between the two germline ends. Per the germline V gene, CDR1 is SGHVS and CDR2 is FQNEAQ. In DNA form, the CDR3 reads TGTGCCAGCAGCTTGGGAGCCCACACCGGGGAGCTGTTTTTT. This gives the protein CASSLGAHTGELFF. The full variable domain, rest sourced from reference TRBV7-8 and TRBJ2-2, is GAGVSQSPRYKVAKRGQDVALRCDPISGHVSLFWYQQALGQGPEFLTYFQNEAQLDKSGLPSDRFFAERPEGSVSTLKIQRTQQEDSAVYLCASSLGAHTGELFFGEGSRLTVL.

V gene TRBV5-1 combines with J gene TRBJ2-5; 8 bases fit TRBD2. Germline V gene data show CDR1 as SGHRS and CDR2 as YFSETQ. The length of the CDR3 is 18 residues. Trimming took 0 bases from V and 4 from J; bases not matched to a gene: 14. The chain's CDR3 is CASSLVVAGTQSGETQYF. The CDR3 DNA is TGCGCCAGCAGCTTGGTGGTAGCGGGGACCCAGAGTGGAGAGACCCAGTACTTC.

The chain carries TRBV6-6 and TRBJ2-7; D possibly matches TRBD1 or TRBD2 (5 bases each). The CDR3 runs to 12 residues. Deletions cut 6 bases from V and 5 bases from J, with 11 bases between. Germline loops: CDR1 MNHNY, CDR2 SVGAGI (reference sequence). The CDR3 DNA is TGTGCCAGCAGCCGAGGGGCGGACGAGCAGTACTTC. Translating gives CASSRGADEQYF.

The chain couples TRBV2 to TRBJ2-2; D perhaps matches TRBD2 (5 bases). The CDR3 runs 15 residues. Germline V gene sequence: CDR1 SNHLY, CDR2 FYNNEI. V lost 2 bases and J 1 base, leaving 8 bases between the germline ends. The CDR3 nucleotides are TGTGCCAGCAGTGAATCGGACTTGAACACCGGGGAGCTGTTTTTT. Its protein product is CASSESDLNTGELFF.

V and J are TRBV6-4 and TRBJ2-1, with 8 positions matching TRBD2. Looked up from germline, CDR1 is MRHNA and CDR2 is SNTAGT. The CDR3 totals 13 residues. V was pared by 3 bases and J by 13 bases, with 8 bases of the junction left unmatched. This chain's CDR3 is CASSDRRGGEQFF. In nucleotides, the CDR3 is TGTGCCAGCAGTGATAGACGGGGGGGAGAACAGTTCTTC.

This clone has more than one count but fewer than ten. The rearrangement uses TRBV3-1 (or the pseudogene TRBV3-2) and TRBJ2-7; 7 bases line up with TRBD1. CDR1 and CDR2 from the germline V gene are LGHDT and YNNKEL (reference sequence). The CDR3 sequence is 14 residues long. V lost 8 bases to trimming and J lost 2 bases; unmatched junction nucleotides: 9. CDR3 nucleotide sequence: TGTGCCAGCTCCCCGACAGGGCTAACCTACGAGCAGTACTTC. Its protein is CASSPTGLTYEQYF.

A few counts support this clone. The chain carries TRBV5-1 and TRBJ1-5, with D perhaps TRBD1 (6 bases). Germline CDR1 is SGHRS and CDR2 is YFSETQ. There are 17 residues in the CDR3. Trimming pared 6 bases from V and 5 bases from J, leaving 24 bases between. For the CDR3, the DNA is TGCGCCAGCATCTTTCCGGTGTGGGGGCCCACACATCAGCCCCAGCATTTT. Its protein product is CASIFPVWGPTHQPQHF.

The chain couples TRBV11-3 to TRBJ2-3; TRBD1 aligns across 8 bases. The CDR3 is 15 amino acids. V was pared by 0 bases and J by 3 bases, with 2 bases of the junction left unmatched. Germline assignment: CDR1 SGHNT and CDR2 YENEEA. CDR3 region: CASSLDRGLTDTQYF. The CDR3 nucleotides read TGTGCCAGCAGCTTAGACAGGGGGCTAACAGATACGCAGTATTTT.

The genes are TRBV10-3 and TRBJ1-1; D perhaps matches TRBD1 (5 bases). The germline V gene encodes CDR1 ENHRY and CDR2 SYGVKD. V dropped 6 bases and J dropped 1 base, with 9 bases sitting between them. The CDR3 has 13 residues. The CDR3 region has the DNA TGTGCCATCAGGATCCAGGGGAACACTGAAGCTTTCTTT. This sequence encodes CAIRIQGNTEAFF.

CDR3 amino acids: CATSRGLADQETQYF. The CDR3 coding sequence is TGCGCCACCTCCCGGGGACTAGCGGACCAAGAGACCCAGTACTTC. V gene TRBV5-1 combines with J gene TRBJ2-5; 11 positions match TRBD2. The CDR3 runs 15 residues. V lost 9 bases to trimming and J lost 0 bases; unmatched junction nucleotides: 7. Germline V gene lookup returns CDR1 SGHRS and CDR2 YFSETQ.